Shown below are 16 T cell receptor beta chains from a single sample sequenced in a study of Tregs in tolerant kidney transplant recipients (dated by TCRdb to about 2019). Library method: the immunoSEQ multiplex PCR assay. The table was pulled from immuneACCESS by TCRdb, which kept in-frame rearrangements only. Such tables lose some clones; where checked, under half of the loss comes from unresolved V genes, and the rest has no known cause. This sample gives about 20,000 clones in total; roughly four fifths of them show up just once. The top ten constitute 2% to 2.5% of the sample. Sequencing was performed on Tregs from blood. These receptors all come from a human donor in good health.

The chain carries TRBV5-6 and TRBJ1-3; no clear D. Per the germline V gene, CDR1 is SGHDT and CDR2 is YYEEEE. The CDR3 has 17 amino acids. V lost 0 bases, J lost 0 bases, and 13 bases lay in between. The CDR3 DNA reads TGTGCCAGCAGCTTGGGCCACCAGCCGTTCTCTGGAAACACCATATATTTT. It translates to CASSLGHQPFSGNTIYF.

The V gene is TRBV5-1, the J gene TRBJ2-3; 7 bases are a match to TRBD2. CDR3 length: 14 amino acids. After removal of 0 bases from V and 5 bases from J, the junction contained 3 bases not matched to a gene. Germline lookup yields CDR1 SGHRS and CDR2 YFSETQ. CDR3 sequence reads: CASSLDPSGDTQYF. CDR3 DNA: TGCGCCAGCAGCTTGGATCCTAGCGGAGATACGCAGTATTTT.

V is TRBV19 and J is TRBJ2-3; the D gene is possibly TRBD2 (6 bases). Trimming took 3 bases from V and 3 from J, leaving 13 bases between them. CDR1 and CDR2 from the germline V gene are LNHDA and SQIVND (reference sequence). The CDR3 contains 15 residues. DNA of the CDR3: TGTGCCAGTAGTATGAAAGGCCTAGCGACAGATACGCAGTATTTT. Protein sequence: CASSMKGLATDTQYF.

V is TRBV7-3 and J is TRBJ2-7; tentative D call: TRBD2 (6 bases). The germline gives CDR1 SGHTA, CDR2 FQGTGA. V was cut by 8 bases and J by 6 bases, with 17 bases left in between. CDR3 length: 13 amino acids. The CDR3 here is CASAILYGGEQYF. The CDR3 DNA reads TGTGCCAGCGCGATACTATACGGGGGCGAGCAGTACTTC.

This clone was seen once. The CDR3 loop is CASARRGGTGNQPQHF. Written as DNA, the CDR3 is TGTGCCAGCGCGAGGAGGGGAGGCACTGGCAATCAGCCCCAGCATTTT. The genes are TRBV5-6 and TRBJ1-5; possible D gene TRBD1, 5 bases. CDR1 SGHDT and CDR2 YYEEEE come from the germline V gene. Trimming left V 7 bases short and J 2 bases short, with 19 bases between. The CDR3 covers 16 residues.

This chain connects TRBV19 to TRBJ2-5; D not certain. The V and J ends lost 5 bases and 5 bases respectively, with 9 bases between them. Germline V gene sequence: CDR1 LNHDA, CDR2 SQIVND (reference sequence). The CDR3 is made up of 12 amino acids. DNA for the CDR3: TGTGCCAGTAGTGGCCTTAGGGAGACCCAGTACTTC. Protein product: CASSGLRETQYF.

This rearrangement joins TRBV20-1 to TRBJ2-4, with D possibly being TRBD2 (6 bases). The CDR3 runs to 11 residues. Germline CDR1 and CDR2: DFQATT and SNEGSKA (reference sequence). V lost 5 bases, J lost 11 bases, and 13 bases lay in between. In DNA, the CDR3 is TGCAGTGCTTTCCGGGACTTCGTTCAGTACTTC. This gives the protein CSAFRDFVQYF.

This chain links TRBV5-6 with TRBJ1-2; TRBD1 aligns across 7 bases. This CDR3 is built from 13 residues. CDR1 is SGHDT, CDR2 YYEEEE, per germline. J gave up 4 bases and V 4 bases, and 4 bases lay outside the gene matches. Here the CDR3 DNA reads TGTGCCAGCAGCAGGGGACAGTTCTATGGCTACACCTTC. Residues: CASSRGQFYGYTF.

The V call is TRBV6-1, the J call TRBJ1-5, with D maybe TRBD1 (6 bases). This CDR3 has 13 amino acids. CDR1 and CDR2 (germline): MNHNS, SASEGT. V dropped 4 bases and J dropped 7 bases, with 11 bases sitting between them. The CDR3 loop reads CASSAGVGQPQHF. DNA of the CDR3: TGTGCCAGCAGTGCAGGGGTTGGGCAGCCCCAGCATTTT.

The chain joins TRBV5-4 to TRBJ2-6; 8 positions agree with TRBD1. The V gene end was trimmed by 0 bases and the J gene end by 4 bases; junction bases not matched to a gene: 9. The CDR3 length is 18 residues. Germline CDR1 and CDR2: SGHNT and YYREEE (reference sequence). The CDR3 DNA follows: TGTGCCAGCAGCTTGGATCAGGGGGCCAGGAGAGGGGCCAACGTCCTGACTTTC. Translating gives CASSLDQGARRGANVLTF.

This chain links TRBV6-1 with TRBJ1-1; D might be TRBD1 (5 bases). V gave up 7 bases and J gave up 4 bases, with 13 bases separating them. CDR3 size: 13 residues. The V gene's germline CDR1 is MNHNS and CDR2 SASEGT. The CDR3: CASTPGRGTEAFF. In DNA form, the CDR3 reads TGTGCCAGCACCCCGGGAAGGGGCACTGAAGCTTTCTTT.

The rearrangement links TRBV4-1 to TRBJ2-3, with TRBD2 matching over 13 bases. This CDR3 region has 17 residues. The J segment lost 3 bases and the V segment lost 8 bases, leaving 11 bases of the junction unmatched. From germline, CDR1 is MGHRA and CDR2 YSYEKL. CDR3 in amino acids: CASLPRTSGSRTDTQYF. In DNA, the CDR3 is TGCGCCAGCCTACCCCGGACTAGCGGGAGTAGGACAGATACGCAGTATTTT.

The chain is built from TRBV4-3 and TRBJ2-2, with D possibly being TRBD1 or TRBD2 (6 bases each). This CDR3 is 16 amino acids long. The germline CDR1 and CDR2 sequences are LGHNA and YSLEER. V was cut by 0 bases and J by 5 bases, with 13 bases left in between. CDR3 protein: CASSQDPQGRTGELFF. The CDR3 DNA sequence: TGCGCCAGCAGCCAAGACCCCCAGGGGAGGACCGGGGAGCTGTTTTTT.

This chain connects TRBV6-5 to TRBJ2-7, with D perhaps matching TRBD2 (5 bases). The CDR3 has 12 amino acids. V dropped 7 bases and J dropped 2 bases, with 9 bases sitting between them. Germline V gene lookup returns CDR1 MNHEY and CDR2 SVGAGI. This chain's CDR3 is CASTGSAYEQYF. CDR3 nucleotide sequence: TGTGCCAGCACTGGGAGCGCCTACGAGCAGTACTTC.

The V call is TRBV6-5, the J call TRBJ1-2; a possible D gene is TRBD1 (5 bases). Germline values: CDR1 MNHEY, CDR2 SVGAGI. This CDR3 is built from 15 residues. Trimming removed 1 base at V and 4 bases at J, with 13 bases between. CDR3 in amino acids: CASSYYGGRRYGYTF. The CDR3 nucleotides are TGTGCCAGCAGTTACTATGGGGGACGGCGCTATGGCTACACCTTC.

In its sample, this clone was seen once. This chain connects TRBV30 to TRBJ1-5; the D is unclear. The CDR3 runs to 14 residues. CDR1 and CDR2 (germline): GTSNPN, SVGIG (reference sequence). The V end lost 3 bases, the J end lost 7 bases, and 16 bases lay between the germline ends. In nucleotides, the CDR3 is TGTGCCTGGAGGGGCGGGCTACCTGGCCAGCCCCAGCATTTT. As protein: CAWRGGLPGQPQHF. Based on the CDR3 plus reference TRBV30 and TRBJ1-5, the full variable domain is SQTIHQWPATLVQPVGSPLSLECTVEGTSNPNLYWYRQAAGRGLQLLFYSVGIGQISSEVPQNLSASRPQDRQFILSSKKLLLSDSGFYLCAWRGGLPGQPQHFGDGTRLSIL.